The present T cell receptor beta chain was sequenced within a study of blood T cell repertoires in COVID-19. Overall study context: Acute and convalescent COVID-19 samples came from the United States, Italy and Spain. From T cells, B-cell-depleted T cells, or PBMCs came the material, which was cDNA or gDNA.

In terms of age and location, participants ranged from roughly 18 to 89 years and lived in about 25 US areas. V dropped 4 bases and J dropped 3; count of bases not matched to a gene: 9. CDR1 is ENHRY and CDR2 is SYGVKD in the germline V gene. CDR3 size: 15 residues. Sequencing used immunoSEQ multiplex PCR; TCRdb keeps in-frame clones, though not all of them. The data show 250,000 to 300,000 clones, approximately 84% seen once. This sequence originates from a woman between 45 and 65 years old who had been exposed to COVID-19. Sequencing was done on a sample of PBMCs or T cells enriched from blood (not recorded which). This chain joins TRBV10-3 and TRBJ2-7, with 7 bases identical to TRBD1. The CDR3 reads CAISGRDSGDYEQYF. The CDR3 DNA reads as TGTGCCATCAGTGGCAGGGACAGTGGTGACTACGAGCAGTACTTC.